This T cell receptor (beta chain) was sequenced in a study of shared clonotypes between healthy human individuals. Study results and caveats: Naive CD4 clonotype sharing across a handful of donors was around 5%. Against clonotypes common to all four donors, non-shared ones had lower generation probabilities.

CDR1 and CDR2 from the germline V gene are SGHRS and YFSETQ. The ends were cut back, 0 bases at V and 0 bases at J, with 12 bases in the middle. This CDR3 is built from 17 residues. About this clone: Its antigen remains unidentified.

The assay ran at deep level. The table came from immunoSEQ multiplex PCR; TCRdb's copy has only in-frame clones and leaves some out. The data contain 2 million to 2.5 million clones, roughly 95% of them singletons. CD45RA+ naive and CD45RA-negative memory subsets were separated from CD4+ cells. The chain links TRBV5-1 to TRBJ1-4, with D tentatively TRBD1 (5 bases). Sequenced sample: naive CD4+ T cells sorted from blood. The subset here: CD45RA+ positively selected. The clonotype originates from a young man in good health. The CDR3 spells CASSLEGTTATNEKLFF. CDR3 bases: TGCGCCAGCAGCTTGGAGGGGACCACTGCAACTAATGAAAAACTGTTTTTT.